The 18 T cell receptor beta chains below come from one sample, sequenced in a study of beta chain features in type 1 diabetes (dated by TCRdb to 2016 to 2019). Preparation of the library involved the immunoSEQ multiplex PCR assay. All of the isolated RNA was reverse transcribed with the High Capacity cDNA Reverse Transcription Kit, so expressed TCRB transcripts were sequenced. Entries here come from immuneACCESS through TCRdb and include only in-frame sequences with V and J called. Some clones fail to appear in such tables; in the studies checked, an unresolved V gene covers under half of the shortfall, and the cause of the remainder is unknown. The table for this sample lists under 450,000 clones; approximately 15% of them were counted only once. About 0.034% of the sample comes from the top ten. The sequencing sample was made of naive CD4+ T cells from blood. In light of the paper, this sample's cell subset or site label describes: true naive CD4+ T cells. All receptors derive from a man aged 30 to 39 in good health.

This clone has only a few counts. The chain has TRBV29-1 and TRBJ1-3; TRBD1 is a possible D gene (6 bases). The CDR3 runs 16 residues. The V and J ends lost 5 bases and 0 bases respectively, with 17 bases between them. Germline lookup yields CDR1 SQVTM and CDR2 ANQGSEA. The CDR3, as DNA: TGCAGCGTTAAGGGGGGGATAGAAGACTCTGGAAACACCATATATTTT. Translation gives CSVKGGIEDSGNTIYF.

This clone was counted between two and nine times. In nucleotides, the CDR3 is TGTGCCAGCAGCTTAGAGGGGTTCTTTAATATCTATGGCTACACCTTC. Its translation: CASSLEGFFNIYGYTF. V and J are TRBV7-2 and TRBJ1-2; TRBD1 is a possible D gene (5 bases). Trimming shortened V by 1 base and J by 4 bases, and 16 bases separated the two germline ends. The CDR3 loop spans 16 amino acids. CDR1 is SGHTA, CDR2 FQGNSA, per germline.

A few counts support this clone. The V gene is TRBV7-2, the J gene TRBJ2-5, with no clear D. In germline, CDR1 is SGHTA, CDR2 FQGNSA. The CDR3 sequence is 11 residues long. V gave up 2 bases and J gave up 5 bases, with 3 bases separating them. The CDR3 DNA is TGTGCCAGCAGCTTACCCGAGACCCAGTACTTC. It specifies CASSLPETQYF.

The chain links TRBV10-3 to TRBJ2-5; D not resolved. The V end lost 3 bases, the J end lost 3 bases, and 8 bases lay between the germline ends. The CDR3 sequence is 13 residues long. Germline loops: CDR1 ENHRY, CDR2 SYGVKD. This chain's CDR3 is CAISDRRKETQYF. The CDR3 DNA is TGTGCCATCAGTGACAGAAGAAAAGAGACCCAGTACTTC.

CDR3 in amino acids: CASSLGIRVEQYF. Written as DNA, the CDR3 is TGTGCCAGCAGCTTAGGTATCAGGGTCGAGCAGTACTTC. The V gene is TRBV7-2, the J gene TRBJ2-7; tentative D call: TRBD1 (5 bases). Germline CDR1 is SGHTA and CDR2 is FQGNSA. The V end lost 1 base, the J end lost 6 bases, and 10 bases lay between the germline ends. CDR3 length: 13 residues. The variable domain in full, with the rest retrieved from reference TRBV7-2 and TRBJ2-7, is GAGVSQSPSNKVTEKGKDVELRCDPISGHTALYWYRQSLGQGLEFLIYFQGNSAPDKSGLPSDRFSAERTGGSVSTLTIQRTQQEDSAVYLCASSLGIRVEQYFGPGTRLTVT.

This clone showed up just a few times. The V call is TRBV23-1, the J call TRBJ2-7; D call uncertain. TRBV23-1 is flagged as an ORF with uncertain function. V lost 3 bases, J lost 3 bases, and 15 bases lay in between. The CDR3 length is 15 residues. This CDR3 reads CASSQVMERDYEQYV. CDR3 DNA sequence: TGCGCCAGCAGTCAGGTGATGGAAAGAGACTACGAGCAGTACGTC.

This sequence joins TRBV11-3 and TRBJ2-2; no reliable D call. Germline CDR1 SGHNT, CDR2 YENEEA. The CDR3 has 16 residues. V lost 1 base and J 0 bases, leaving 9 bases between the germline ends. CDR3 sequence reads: CASSLATAANTGELFF. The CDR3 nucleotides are TGTGCCAGCAGCTTAGCCACGGCCGCGAACACCGGGGAGCTGTTTTTT.

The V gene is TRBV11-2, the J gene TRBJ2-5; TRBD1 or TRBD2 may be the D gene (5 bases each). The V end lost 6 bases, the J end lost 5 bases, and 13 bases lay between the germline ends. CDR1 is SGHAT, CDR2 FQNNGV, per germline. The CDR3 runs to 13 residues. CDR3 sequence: CASRRGSEETQYF. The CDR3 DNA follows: TGTGCCAGCAGACGGGGCTCCGAGGAGACCCAGTACTTC. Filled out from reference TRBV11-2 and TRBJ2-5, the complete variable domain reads EAGVAQSPRYKIIEKRQSVAFWCNPISGHATLYWYQQILGQGPKLLIQFQNNGVVDDSQLPKDRFSAERLKGVDSTLKIQPAKLEDSAVYLCASRRGSEETQYFGPGTRLLVL.

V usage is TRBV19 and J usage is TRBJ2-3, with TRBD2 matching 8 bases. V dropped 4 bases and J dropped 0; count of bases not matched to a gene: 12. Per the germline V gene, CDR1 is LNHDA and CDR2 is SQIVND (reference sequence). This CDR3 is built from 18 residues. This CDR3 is CASSTNRGLAASTDTQYF. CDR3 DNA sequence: TGTGCCAGTAGTACAAACCGCGGACTAGCTGCTAGCACAGATACGCAGTATTTT.

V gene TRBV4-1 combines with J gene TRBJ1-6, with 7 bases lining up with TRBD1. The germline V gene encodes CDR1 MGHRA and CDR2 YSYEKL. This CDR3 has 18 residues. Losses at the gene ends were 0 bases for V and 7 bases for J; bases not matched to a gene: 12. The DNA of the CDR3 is TGCGCCAGCAGCCAAGATTTAGGTGAGGGGGCGAAGAATTCACCCCTCCACTTT. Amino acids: CASSQDLGEGAKNSPLHF.

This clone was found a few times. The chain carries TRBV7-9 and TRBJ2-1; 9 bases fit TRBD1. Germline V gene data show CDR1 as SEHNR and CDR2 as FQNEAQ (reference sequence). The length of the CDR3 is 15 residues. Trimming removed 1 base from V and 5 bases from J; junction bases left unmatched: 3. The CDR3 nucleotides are TGTGCCAGCAGCTTAGTGCGACAGGGGGACAATGAGCAGTTCTTC. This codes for CASSLVRQGDNEQFF.

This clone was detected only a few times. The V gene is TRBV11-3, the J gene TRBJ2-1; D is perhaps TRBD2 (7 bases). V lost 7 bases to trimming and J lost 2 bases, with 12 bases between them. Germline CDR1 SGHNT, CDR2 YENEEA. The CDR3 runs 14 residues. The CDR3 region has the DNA TGTGCCAGCAAAGGGGGAGGGCCCTACAATGAGCAGTTCTTC. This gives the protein CASKGGGPYNEQFF. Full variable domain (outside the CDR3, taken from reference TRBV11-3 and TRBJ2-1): EAGVVQSPRYKIIEKKQPVAFWCNPISGHNTLYWYLQNLGQGPELLIRYENEEAVDDSQLPKDRFSAERLKGVDSTLKIQPAELGDSAVYLCASKGGGPYNEQFFGPGTRLTVL.

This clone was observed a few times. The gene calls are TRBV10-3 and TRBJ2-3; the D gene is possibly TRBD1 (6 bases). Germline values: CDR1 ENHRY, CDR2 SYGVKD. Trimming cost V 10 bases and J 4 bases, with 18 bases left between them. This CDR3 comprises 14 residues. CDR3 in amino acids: CASTGGQSADTQYF. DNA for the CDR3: TGTGCCAGTACCGGAGGACAGAGCGCAGATACGCAGTATTTT.

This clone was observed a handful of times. The CDR3 loop is CASGSGRGNEKLFF. In DNA, the CDR3 is TGTGCCAGCGGCTCCGGCAGGGGAAACGAAAAACTGTTTTTT. This rearrangement joins TRBV4-2 to TRBJ1-4, with TRBD1 as a possible D gene (6 bases). V was shortened by 8 bases and J by 8 bases, with 18 bases between the two germline ends. The CDR3 consists of 14 residues. Germline V gene lookup returns CDR1 LGHNA and CDR2 YNFKEQ.

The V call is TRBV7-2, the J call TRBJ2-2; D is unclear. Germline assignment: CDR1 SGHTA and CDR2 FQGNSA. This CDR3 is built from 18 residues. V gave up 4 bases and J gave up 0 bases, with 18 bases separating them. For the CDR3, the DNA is TGTGCCAGCAGCTCAAAAGCCCCACAGTTCGCGAACACCGGGGAGCTGTTTTTT. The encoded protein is CASSSKAPQFANTGELFF.

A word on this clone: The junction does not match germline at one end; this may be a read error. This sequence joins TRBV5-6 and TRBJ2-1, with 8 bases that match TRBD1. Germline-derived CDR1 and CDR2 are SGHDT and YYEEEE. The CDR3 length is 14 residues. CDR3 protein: CASSPGQVYSEQFF. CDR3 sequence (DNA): TGTGCCAGCAGCCCGGGACAGGTGTACAGTGAGCAGTTCTTC.

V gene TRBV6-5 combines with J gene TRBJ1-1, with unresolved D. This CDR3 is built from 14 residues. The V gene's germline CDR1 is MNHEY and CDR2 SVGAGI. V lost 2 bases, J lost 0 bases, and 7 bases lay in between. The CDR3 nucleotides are TGTGCCAGCAGTTACGGGAGCCTGAACACTGAAGCTTTCTTT. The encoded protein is CASSYGSLNTEAFF.

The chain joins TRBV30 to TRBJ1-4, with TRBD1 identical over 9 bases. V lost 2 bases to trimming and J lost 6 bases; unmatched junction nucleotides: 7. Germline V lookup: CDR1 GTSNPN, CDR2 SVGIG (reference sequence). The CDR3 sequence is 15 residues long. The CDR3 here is CAWSPGGQGDEKLFF. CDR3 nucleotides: TGTGCCTGGAGTCCTGGGGGACAGGGTGATGAAAAACTGTTTTTT.